These 5 T cell receptor beta chains were sequenced from one sample in a study of beta chain features in type 1 diabetes. Investigators reverse transcribed all isolated RNA, so they sequenced expressed TCRB transcripts. The protocol was immunoSEQ multiplex PCR, while the TCRdb copy is restricted to in-frame clones and leaves out a portion. The repertoire holds fewer than 250,000 clones, with about 10% as singletons. Sequencing was performed on naive CD4+ T cells from blood. These receptors came from a woman between 18 and 29 years old in good health.

V is TRBV14 and J is TRBJ1-1; D remains unclear. V was pared by 7 bases and J by 0 bases, with 9 bases between. The CDR3 has 13 amino acids. Germline V gene lookup returns CDR1 SGHDN and CDR2 FVKESK. CDR3 amino acids: CASNPSLNTEAFF. The CDR3 nucleotides read TGTGCCAGCAACCCGAGCCTGAACACTGAAGCTTTCTTT. The full variable domain, with the rest looked up from reference TRBV14 and TRBJ1-1, is EAGVTQFPSHSVIEKGQTVTLRCDPISGHDNLYWYRRVMGKEIKFLLHFVKESKQDESGMPNNRFLAERTGGTYSTLKVQPAELEDSGVYFCASNPSLNTEAFFGQGTRLTVV.

The chain uses TRBV6-1 and TRBJ1-4; 7 bases are a match to TRBD1. This CDR3 region has 15 residues. CDR1 is MNHNS, CDR2 SASEGT, per germline. The trim removed 0 bases at V and 4 bases at J, leaving 2 bases unmatched. The CDR3 sequence is CASSEAYRGNEKLFF. The CDR3 coding sequence is TGTGCCAGCAGTGAAGCCTACAGGGGTAATGAAAAACTGTTTTTT.

This clone was counted a few times. The V call is TRBV30, the J call TRBJ1-1; D gene unclear. Germline lookup yields CDR1 GTSNPN and CDR2 SVGIG (reference sequence). The ends were cut back, 6 bases at V and 1 base at J, with 12 bases in the middle. The CDR3 spans 13 residues. CDR3 loop: CACHKAGNTEAFF. CDR3 sequence (DNA): TGTGCCTGCCACAAAGCAGGGAACACTGAAGCTTTCTTT.

The chain carries TRBV7-6 and TRBJ2-2; possible D gene TRBD2, 5 bases. Trimming cost V 8 bases and J 6 bases, with 13 bases left between them. The CDR3 is made up of 13 amino acids. CDR1 is SGHVS, CDR2 FNYEAQ, per germline. In DNA form, the CDR3 reads TGTGCCAGCCAGGCCGGGGTATCCGGGGAGCTGTTTTTT. Its translation is CASQAGVSGELFF.

This chain links TRBV5-1 with TRBJ2-1, with 8 bases matching TRBD2. Germline trimming cut 4 bases from V and 3 bases from J; bases unmatched to any gene: 9. The CDR3 runs 16 residues. Per the germline V gene, CDR1 is SGHRS and CDR2 is YFSETQ. The CDR3 sequence is CASSLATSGGYNEQFF. The CDR3 nucleotides read TGCGCCAGCAGCCTGGCCACCAGCGGGGGCTACAATGAGCAGTTCTTC.